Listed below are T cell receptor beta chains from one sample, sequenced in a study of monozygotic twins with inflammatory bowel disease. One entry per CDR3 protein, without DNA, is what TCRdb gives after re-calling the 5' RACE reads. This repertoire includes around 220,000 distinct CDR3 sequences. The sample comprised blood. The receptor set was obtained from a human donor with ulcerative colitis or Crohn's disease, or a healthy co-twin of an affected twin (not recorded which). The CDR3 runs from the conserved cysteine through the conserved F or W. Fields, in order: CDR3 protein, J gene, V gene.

CDR3 protein: CASSSHATGGNTGELFF
J gene: TRBJ2-2
V gene: TRBV6-2/TRBV6-3

CDR3 protein: CASSILVGTGDGYTF
J gene: TRBJ1-2
V gene: TRBV19

CDR3 protein: CAISETSGGTQYF
J gene: TRBJ2-5
V gene: TRBV10-3

CDR3 protein: CASSAGRKRYEQFF
J gene: TRBJ2-1
V gene: TRBV5-6

CDR3 protein: CASRTSGSRSTGELFF
J gene: TRBJ2-2
V gene: TRBV5-1

CDR3 protein: CAWSVPRGAEDTQYF
J gene: TRBJ2-3
V gene: TRBV30

CDR3 protein: CASSLEWSTAYNEQFF
J gene: TRBJ2-1
V gene: TRBV7-3

CDR3 protein: CASSSNRGPMNTEAFF
J gene: TRBJ1-1
V gene: TRBV12-3/TRBV12-4

CDR3 protein: CSATGLQETQYF
J gene: TRBJ2-5
V gene: TRBV20-1

CDR3 protein: CASSIRVNRGGNQPQHF
J gene: TRBJ1-5
V gene: TRBV19

CDR3 protein: CASSLGGSGILQETQYF
J gene: TRBJ2-5
V gene: TRBV6-1

CDR3 protein: CASSATAGPGNSGSGELFF
J gene: TRBJ2-2
V gene: TRBV7-3

CDR3 protein: CASHGLQNTEAFF
J gene: TRBJ1-1
V gene: TRBV5-1

CDR3 protein: CASSIGRGDRSQETQYF
J gene: TRBJ2-5
V gene: TRBV19

CDR3 protein: CASSVGTGGRTEAFF
J gene: TRBJ1-1
V gene: TRBV12-3/TRBV12-4

CDR3 protein: CASSQDRDPGTSAYTQYF
J gene: TRBJ2-3
V gene: TRBV3-1

CDR3 protein: CASSYSSQYNEQFF
J gene: TRBJ2-1
V gene: TRBV6-5

CDR3 protein: CSALGLSAPNYEQYF
J gene: TRBJ2-7
V gene: TRBV20-1

CDR3 protein: CASSPYASGRRGSHEQYF
J gene: TRBJ2-7
V gene: TRBV18

CDR3 protein: CASSSLGGTGELYAGELFF
J gene: TRBJ2-2
V gene: TRBV12-3/TRBV12-4

CDR3 protein: CASSPRRNTGELFF
J gene: TRBJ2-2
V gene: TRBV14

CDR3 protein: CASSPPSYEQFF
J gene: TRBJ2-1
V gene: TRBV5-1

CDR3 protein: CASSRRDLGIYEQYF
J gene: TRBJ2-7
V gene: TRBV7-9

CDR3 protein: CASSIELLKGAFF
J gene: TRBJ1-1
V gene: TRBV19

CDR3 protein: CSLQRGGYNEQFF
J gene: TRBJ2-1
V gene: TRBV29-1

CDR3 protein: CASGQQVNSPLHF
J gene: TRBJ1-6
V gene: TRBV7-9

CDR3 protein: CASSLRGVYRSSPLHF
J gene: TRBJ1-6
V gene: TRBV5-6

CDR3 protein: CASSFGSVSYEQYF
J gene: TRBJ2-7
V gene: TRBV27

CDR3 protein: CASNRQGAPYEQYF
J gene: TRBJ2-7
V gene: TRBV5-1

CDR3 protein: CASSVAEGVGLPLHF
J gene: TRBJ1-6
V gene: TRBV9

CDR3 protein: CASSHGRPPGDTEAFF
J gene: TRBJ1-1
V gene: TRBV19

CDR3 protein: CATSDHRPQGGYTF
J gene: TRBJ1-2
V gene: TRBV24-1

CDR3 protein: CSARPDTSTDTQYF
J gene: TRBJ2-3
V gene: TRBV20-1

CDR3 protein: CSARGGLAGEVRDTQYF
J gene: TRBJ2-3
V gene: TRBV20-1

CDR3 protein: CASSLGASGGGEQFF
J gene: TRBJ2-1
V gene: TRBV7-6

CDR3 protein: CASSQSGELFF
J gene: TRBJ2-2
V gene: TRBV3-1

CDR3 protein: CASRAQGGYNEQFF
J gene: TRBJ2-1
V gene: TRBV28

CDR3 protein: CASRLRDSTDTQYF
J gene: TRBJ2-3
V gene: TRBV12-3/TRBV12-4

CDR3 protein: CASSFDSTIADTQYF
J gene: TRBJ2-3
V gene: TRBV5-1

CDR3 protein: CASRLGQGATEAFF
J gene: TRBJ1-1
V gene: TRBV7-2

CDR3 protein: CASSEAGLVTEAFF
J gene: TRBJ1-1
V gene: TRBV6-1

CDR3 protein: CASSKGQGLDNQPQHF
J gene: TRBJ1-5
V gene: TRBV7-9

CDR3 protein: CASSSSLPGPEAFF
J gene: TRBJ1-1
V gene: TRBV11-2

CDR3 protein: CASSQDEGETYEQYF
J gene: TRBJ2-7
V gene: TRBV4-1

CDR3 protein: CASSGGLAGSSYNEQFF
J gene: TRBJ2-1
V gene: TRBV2

CDR3 protein: CASSPGQGGGELFF
J gene: TRBJ2-2
V gene: TRBV11-3

CDR3 protein: CASFPGQGGYTF
J gene: TRBJ1-2
V gene: TRBV28

CDR3 protein: CASSICGGPFSTDTQYF
J gene: TRBJ2-3
V gene: TRBV19

CDR3 protein: CSARTVGGSNQPQHF
J gene: TRBJ1-5
V gene: TRBV20-1

CDR3 protein: CASSGQGSSYEQYF
J gene: TRBJ2-7
V gene: TRBV12-3/TRBV12-4

CDR3 protein: CASKRESGELFF
J gene: TRBJ2-2
V gene: TRBV5-1

CDR3 protein: CASSLDPSGRYEQYF
J gene: TRBJ2-7
V gene: TRBV7-2

CDR3 protein: CASSSLAGVNTGELFF
J gene: TRBJ2-2
V gene: TRBV7-9

CDR3 protein: CASSTAIDNSPLHF
J gene: TRBJ1-6
V gene: TRBV12-3/TRBV12-4

CDR3 protein: CASSPPQGANYGYTF
J gene: TRBJ1-2
V gene: TRBV12-3/TRBV12-4

CDR3 protein: CASSLVQGAAFF
J gene: TRBJ1-1
V gene: TRBV5-1

CDR3 protein: CSARVDTTQETQYF
J gene: TRBJ2-5
V gene: TRBV20-1

CDR3 protein: CASSLPPLNYEQYF
J gene: TRBJ2-7
V gene: TRBV7-2

CDR3 protein: CSARSTSVFETQYF
J gene: TRBJ2-5
V gene: TRBV20-1

CDR3 protein: CSARAIGLEKLFF
J gene: TRBJ1-4
V gene: TRBV20-1